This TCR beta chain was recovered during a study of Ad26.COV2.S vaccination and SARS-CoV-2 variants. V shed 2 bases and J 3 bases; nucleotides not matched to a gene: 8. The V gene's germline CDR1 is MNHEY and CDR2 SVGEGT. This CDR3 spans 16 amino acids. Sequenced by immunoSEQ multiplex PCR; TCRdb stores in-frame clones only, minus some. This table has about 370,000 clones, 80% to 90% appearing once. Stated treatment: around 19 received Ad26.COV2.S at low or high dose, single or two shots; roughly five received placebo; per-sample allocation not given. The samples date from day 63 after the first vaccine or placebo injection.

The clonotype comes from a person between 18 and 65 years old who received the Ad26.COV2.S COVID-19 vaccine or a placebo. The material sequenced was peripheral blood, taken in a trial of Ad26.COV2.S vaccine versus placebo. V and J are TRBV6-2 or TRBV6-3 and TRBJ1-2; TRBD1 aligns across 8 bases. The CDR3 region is CASSYPQGANDYGYTF. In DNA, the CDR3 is TGTGCCAGCAGTTACCCCCAGGGGGCTAATGACTATGGCTACACCTTC.